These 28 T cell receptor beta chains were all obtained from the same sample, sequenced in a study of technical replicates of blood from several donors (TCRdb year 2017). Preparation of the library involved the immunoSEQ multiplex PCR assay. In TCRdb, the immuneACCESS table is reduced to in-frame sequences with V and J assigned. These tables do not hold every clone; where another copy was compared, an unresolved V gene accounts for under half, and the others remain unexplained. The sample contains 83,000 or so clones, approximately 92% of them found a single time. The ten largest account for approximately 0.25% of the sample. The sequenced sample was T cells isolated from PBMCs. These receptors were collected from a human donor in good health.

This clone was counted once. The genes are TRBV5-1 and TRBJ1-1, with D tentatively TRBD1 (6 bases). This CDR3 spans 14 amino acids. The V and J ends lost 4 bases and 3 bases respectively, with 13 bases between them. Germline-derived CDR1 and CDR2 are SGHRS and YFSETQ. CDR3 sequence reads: CASSLHRADTEAFF. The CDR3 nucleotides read TGCGCCAGCAGCCTCCACAGGGCCGACACTGAAGCTTTCTTT.

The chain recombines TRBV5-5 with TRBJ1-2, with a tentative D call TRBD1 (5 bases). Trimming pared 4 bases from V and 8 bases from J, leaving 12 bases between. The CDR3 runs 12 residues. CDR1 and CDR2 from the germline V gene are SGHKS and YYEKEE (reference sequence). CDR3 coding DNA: TGTGCCAGCAGCCTGGGGGGAGGCGGCTACACCTTC. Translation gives CASSLGGGGYTF.

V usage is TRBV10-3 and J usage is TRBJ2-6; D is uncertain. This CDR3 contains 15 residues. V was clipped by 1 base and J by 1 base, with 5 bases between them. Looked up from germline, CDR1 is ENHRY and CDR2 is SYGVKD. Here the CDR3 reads CAISEFSSGANVLTF. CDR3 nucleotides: TGTGCCATCAGTGAGTTTTCATCTGGGGCCAACGTCCTGACTTTC.

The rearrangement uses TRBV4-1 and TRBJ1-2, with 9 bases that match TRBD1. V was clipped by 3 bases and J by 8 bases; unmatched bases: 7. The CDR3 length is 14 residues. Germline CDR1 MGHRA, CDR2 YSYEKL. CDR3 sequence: CASSHNRQGEGYTF. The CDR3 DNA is TGCGCCAGCAGCCATAATAGACAGGGGGAAGGCTACACCTTC.

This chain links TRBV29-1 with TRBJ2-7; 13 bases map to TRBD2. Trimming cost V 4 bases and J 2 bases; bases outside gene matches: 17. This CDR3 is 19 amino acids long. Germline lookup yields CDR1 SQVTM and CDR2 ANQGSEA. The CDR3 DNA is TGCAGCGTTGTGAGGACTAGCGGGAGTTTATTGAGAACCCCCTACGAGCAGTACTTC. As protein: CSVVRTSGSLLRTPYEQYF.

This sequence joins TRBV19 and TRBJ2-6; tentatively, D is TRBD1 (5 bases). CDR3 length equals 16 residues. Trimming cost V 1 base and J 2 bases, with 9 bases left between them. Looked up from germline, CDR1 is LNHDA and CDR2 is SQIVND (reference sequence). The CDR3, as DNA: TGTGCCAGTAGTATAGGAGTCAGGGCTGGGGCCAACGTCCTGACTTTC. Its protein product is CASSIGVRAGANVLTF.

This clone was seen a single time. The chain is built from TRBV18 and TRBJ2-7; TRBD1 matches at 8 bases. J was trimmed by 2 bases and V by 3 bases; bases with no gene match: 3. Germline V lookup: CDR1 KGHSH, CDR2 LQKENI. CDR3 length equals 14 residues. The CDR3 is CASSPDREPYEQYF. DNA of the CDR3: TGTGCCAGCTCACCGGACAGGGAACCCTACGAGCAGTACTTC.

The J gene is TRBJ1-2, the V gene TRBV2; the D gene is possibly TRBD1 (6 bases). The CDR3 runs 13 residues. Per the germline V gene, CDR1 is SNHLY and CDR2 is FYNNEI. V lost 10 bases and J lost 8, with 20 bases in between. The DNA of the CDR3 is TGTGCCAATTCGGCCACAGGGTTAGGAGGCTACACCTTC. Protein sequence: CANSATGLGGYTF.

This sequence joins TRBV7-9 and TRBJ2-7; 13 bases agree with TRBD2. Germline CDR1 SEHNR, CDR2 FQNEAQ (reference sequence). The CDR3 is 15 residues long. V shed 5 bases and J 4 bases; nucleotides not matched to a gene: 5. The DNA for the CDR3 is TGTGCCAGCAGCCCAGAGGGACTAGCGGGATACGAGCAGTACTTC. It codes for CASSPEGLAGYEQYF.

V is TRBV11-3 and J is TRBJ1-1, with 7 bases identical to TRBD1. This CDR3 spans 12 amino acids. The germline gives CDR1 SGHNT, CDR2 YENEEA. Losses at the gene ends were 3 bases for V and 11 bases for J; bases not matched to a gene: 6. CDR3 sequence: CASSLTGHLAFF. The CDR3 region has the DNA TGTGCCAGCAGCTTGACAGGGCACCTGGCTTTCTTT.

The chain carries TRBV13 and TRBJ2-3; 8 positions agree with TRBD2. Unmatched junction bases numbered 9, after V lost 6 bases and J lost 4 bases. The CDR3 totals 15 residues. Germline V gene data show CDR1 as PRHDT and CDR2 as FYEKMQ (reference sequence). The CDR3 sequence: CASRILGGASDTQYF. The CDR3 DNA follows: TGTGCCAGCAGGATCCTCGGGGGGGCATCAGATACGCAGTATTTT.

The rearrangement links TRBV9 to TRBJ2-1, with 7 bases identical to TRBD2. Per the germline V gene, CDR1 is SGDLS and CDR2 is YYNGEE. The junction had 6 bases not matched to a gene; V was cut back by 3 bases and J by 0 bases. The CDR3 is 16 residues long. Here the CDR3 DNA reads TGTGCCAGCAGCGGCAGTAGCGGGCTCTCCTACAATGAGCAGTTCTTC. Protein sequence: CASSGSSGLSYNEQFF.

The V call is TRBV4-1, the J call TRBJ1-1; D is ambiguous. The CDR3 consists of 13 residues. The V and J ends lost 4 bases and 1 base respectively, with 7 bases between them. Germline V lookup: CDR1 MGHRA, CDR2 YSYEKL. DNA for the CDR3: TGCGCCAGCAGCCCCACTTGGAACACTGAAGCTTTCTTT. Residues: CASSPTWNTEAFF.

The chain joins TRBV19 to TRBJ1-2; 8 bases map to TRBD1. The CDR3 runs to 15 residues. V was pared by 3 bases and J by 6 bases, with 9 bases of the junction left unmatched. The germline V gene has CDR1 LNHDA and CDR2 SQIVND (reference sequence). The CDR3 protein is CASSISTGGIHGYTF. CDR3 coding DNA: TGTGCCAGTAGTATCTCCACAGGGGGAATCCATGGCTACACCTTC. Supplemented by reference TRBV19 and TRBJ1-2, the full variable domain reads DGGITQSPKYLFRKEGQNVTLSCEQNLNHDAMYWYRQDPGQGLRLIYYSQIVNDFQKGDIAEGYSVSREKKESFPLTVTSAQKNPTAFYLCASSISTGGIHGYTFGSGTRLTVV.

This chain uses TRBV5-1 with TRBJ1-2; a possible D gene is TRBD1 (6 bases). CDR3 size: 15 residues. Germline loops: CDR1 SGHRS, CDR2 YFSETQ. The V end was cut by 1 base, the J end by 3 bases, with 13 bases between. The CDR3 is CASSLTGNKDYGYTF. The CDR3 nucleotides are TGCGCCAGCAGCTTGACAGGGAATAAGGACTATGGCTACACCTTC.

DNA for the CDR3: TGTGCCTCTATAAGCTCCTACAATGAGCAGTTCTTC. This sequence encodes CASISSYNEQFF. The chain is built from TRBV30 and TRBJ2-1; D remains ambiguous. V lost 7 bases and J lost 0, with 7 bases in between. This CDR3 is built from 12 residues. Germline V gene sequence: CDR1 GTSNPN, CDR2 SVGIG (reference sequence).

CDR3 in amino acids: CASSPGREFMNTEAFF. CDR3 in DNA: TGTGCCAGCAGTCCGGGCAGGGAATTTATGAACACTGAAGCTTTCTTT. The genes are TRBV27 and TRBJ1-1; D may be TRBD1 (5 bases). The CDR3 is 16 residues long. The V end lost 5 bases, the J end lost 0 bases, and 16 bases lay between the germline ends. Germline lookup yields CDR1 MNHEY and CDR2 SMNVEV (reference sequence).

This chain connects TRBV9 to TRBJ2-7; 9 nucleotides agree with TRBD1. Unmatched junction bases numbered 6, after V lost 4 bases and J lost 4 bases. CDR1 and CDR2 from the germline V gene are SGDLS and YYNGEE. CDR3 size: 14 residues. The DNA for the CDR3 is TGTGCCAGCAGCAAACGGGACAGGGCTTACGAGCAGTACTTC. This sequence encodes CASSKRDRAYEQYF.

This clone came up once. Written as DNA, the CDR3 is TGTGCCAGCGTACCCGGGACTAGCGGCTACAATGAGCAGTTCTTC. It specifies CASVPGTSGYNEQFF. The chain is built from TRBV27 and TRBJ2-1; 11 nucleotides match TRBD2. The germline CDR1 and CDR2 sequences are MNHEY and SMNVEV (reference sequence). CDR3 size: 15 residues. The J segment lost 3 bases and the V segment lost 8 bases, leaving 6 bases of the junction unmatched.

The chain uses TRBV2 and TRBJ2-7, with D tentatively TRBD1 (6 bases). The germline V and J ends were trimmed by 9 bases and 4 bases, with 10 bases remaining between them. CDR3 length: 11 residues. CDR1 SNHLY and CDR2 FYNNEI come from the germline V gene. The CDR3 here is CASGTPYEQYF. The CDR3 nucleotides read TGTGCCAGTGGGACACCTTACGAGCAGTACTTC.

CDR3: CASSDEEQGGSTNEQFF. CDR3 nucleotide sequence: TGTGCCAGCAGTGACGAAGAACAAGGGGGTTCCACGAATGAGCAGTTCTTC. This chain connects TRBV6-4 to TRBJ2-1; D might be TRBD1 (6 bases). Trimming stripped 2 bases from V and 7 bases from J, with 21 bases between. Germline V gene data show CDR1 as MRHNA and CDR2 as SNTAGT. CDR3 size: 17 residues.

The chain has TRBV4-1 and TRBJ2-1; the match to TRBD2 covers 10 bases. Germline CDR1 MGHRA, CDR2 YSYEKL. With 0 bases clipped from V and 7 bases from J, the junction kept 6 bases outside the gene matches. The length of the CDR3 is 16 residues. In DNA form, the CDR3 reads TGCGCCAGCAGCCAAGAATCTAGCGGGAGTGGTAATGAGCAGTTCTTC. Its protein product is CASSQESSGSGNEQFF.

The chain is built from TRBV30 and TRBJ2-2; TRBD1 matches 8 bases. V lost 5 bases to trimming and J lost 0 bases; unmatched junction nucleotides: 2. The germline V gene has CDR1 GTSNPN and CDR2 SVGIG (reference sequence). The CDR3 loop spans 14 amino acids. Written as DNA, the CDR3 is TGTGCCTGGCGGACAGGGACGAACACCGGGGAGCTGTTTTTT. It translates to CAWRTGTNTGELFF.

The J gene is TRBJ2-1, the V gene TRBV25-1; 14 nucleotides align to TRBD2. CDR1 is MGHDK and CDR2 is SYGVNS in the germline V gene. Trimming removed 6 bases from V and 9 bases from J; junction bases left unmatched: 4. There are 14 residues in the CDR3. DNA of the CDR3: TGTGCCAGCAGCCCCGGACTAGCGGGAGGTGAGCAGTTCTTC. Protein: CASSPGLAGGEQFF. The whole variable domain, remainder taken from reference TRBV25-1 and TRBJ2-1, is EADIYQTPRYLVIGTGKKITLECSQTMGHDKMYWYQQDPGMELHLIHYSYGVNSTEKGDLSSESTVSRIRTEHFPLTLESARPSHTSQYLCASSPGLAGGEQFFGPGTRLTVL.

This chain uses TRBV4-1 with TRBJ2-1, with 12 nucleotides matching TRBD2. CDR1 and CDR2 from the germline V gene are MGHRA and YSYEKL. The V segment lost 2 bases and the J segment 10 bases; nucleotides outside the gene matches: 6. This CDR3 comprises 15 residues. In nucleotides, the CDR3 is TGCGCCAGCAGCCAACTAGCGGGAGGGACGTGGGAGCAGTTCTTC. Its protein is CASSQLAGGTWEQFF.

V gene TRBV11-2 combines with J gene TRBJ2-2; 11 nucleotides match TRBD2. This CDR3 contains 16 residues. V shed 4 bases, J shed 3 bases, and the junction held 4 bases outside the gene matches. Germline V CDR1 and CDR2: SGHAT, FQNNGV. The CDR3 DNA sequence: TGTGCCAGCAGCTCACTAGCGGGGGCCGACACCGGGGAGCTGTTTTTT. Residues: CASSSLAGADTGELFF.

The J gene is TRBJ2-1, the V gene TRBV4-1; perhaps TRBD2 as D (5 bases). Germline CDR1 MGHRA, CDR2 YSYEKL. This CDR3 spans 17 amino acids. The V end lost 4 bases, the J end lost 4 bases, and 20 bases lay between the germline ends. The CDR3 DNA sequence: TGCGCCAGCAGCCCCTCGGTAGGGAGAAGACCTTACAATGAGCAGTTCTTC. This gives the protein CASSPSVGRRPYNEQFF.

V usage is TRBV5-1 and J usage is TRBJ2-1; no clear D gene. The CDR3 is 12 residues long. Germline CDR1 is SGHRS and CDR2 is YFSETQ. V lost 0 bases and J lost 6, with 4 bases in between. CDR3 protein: CASSLAVNEQFF. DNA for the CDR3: TGCGCCAGCAGCTTGGCTGTCAATGAGCAGTTCTTC.